The sequence of this TCR beta chain was determined in a study of vaccination and CD4 T cells after COVID-19. Study overall: After nasal swab PCR-confirmed SARS-CoV-2, fewer than ten convalescents had mild disease and one severe. Diagnosis preceded the drawing of post-COVID samples by a median roughly 93 days (range 35 to 161). Control cultures received a CEFX pool, an HIV-1 Nef pool, or no peptide.

Treatment defined: roughly 10-day PBMC culture with coronavirus spike peptide pools or control peptides (ViraFEST assay). US Alpha, Beta and Delta variants postdated the positive PCR dates, which ran from March to December 2020. An Oncomine TCR Beta short-read assay was used to sequence the DNA from cultured CD4+ T cells. MiXCR was run by TCRdb on the PCR reads, yielding one entry per CDR3 protein. Among roughly 14,000 distinct CDR3 sequences listed, approximately 24% were seen once. The V gene lost 7 bases and the J gene lost 4 bases, with 19 bases spanning the gap. In germline, CDR1 is MNHEY, CDR2 SMNVEV (reference sequence). This CDR3 contains 16 residues. A note on this clonotype: Antigen specificity is unknown.

This chain uses TRBV27 with TRBJ2-2; D perhaps matches TRBD1 (5 bases). The sequences come from CD4+ T cells from blood, cultured in vitro, collected after SARS-CoV-2 vaccination. This sequence was found in a human donor who had recovered from COVID-19. CDR3 region: CASTQGQGSITGELFF. The CDR3 DNA follows: TGTGCCAGCACCCAAGGGCAGGGTTCGATCACCGGGGAGCTGTTTTTT.